This TCR beta chain is drawn from a study of cytomegalovirus exposure and HLA in healthy donors. General study results and limits: A link between a missense DCLRE1C variant and TCR beta V- and J-gene trimming emerged from a later analysis.

On this clone itself: The antigen is undetermined.

The study ran its PCR with 60 Vbeta and 13 Jbeta primers. Original data processing: A later analysis tallied approximately 78 million unique TCR beta chains, about 12 million of them shared. Repertoires were generated with immunoSEQ multiplex PCR, while TCRdb's copy carries only in-frame clones and drops some. The V and J calls and clone size are taken from that table; D and trimming were inferred from the DNA. The table lists about 160,000 clones, less than 90% of them singletons. Trimming removed 6 bases from V and 4 bases from J, with 15 bases in between. The CDR3 runs to 14 residues. Germline V gene data show CDR1 as MDHEN and CDR2 as SYDVKM. Everyone who donated was a healthy bone marrow donor.

This TCR was sampled from a male donor in good health and CMV-seropositive. The sample taken for sequencing was PBMCs. The V call is TRBV28, the J call TRBJ1-2; no definite D call. The CDR3 protein is CASRGGEGFYGYTF. Written as DNA, the CDR3 is TGTGCCAGCAGAGGAGGTGAGGGATTCTATGGCTACACCTTC.